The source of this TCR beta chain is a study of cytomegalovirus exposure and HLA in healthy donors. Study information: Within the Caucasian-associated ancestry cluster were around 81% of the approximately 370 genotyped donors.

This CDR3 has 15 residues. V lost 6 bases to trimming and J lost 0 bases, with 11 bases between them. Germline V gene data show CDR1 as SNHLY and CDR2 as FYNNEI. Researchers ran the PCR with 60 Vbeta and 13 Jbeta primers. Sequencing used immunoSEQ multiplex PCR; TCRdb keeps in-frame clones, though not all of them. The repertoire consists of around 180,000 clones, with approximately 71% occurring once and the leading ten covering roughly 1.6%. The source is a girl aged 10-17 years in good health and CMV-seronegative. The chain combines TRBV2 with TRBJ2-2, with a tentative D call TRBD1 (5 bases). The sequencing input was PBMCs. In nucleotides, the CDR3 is TGTGCCAGCAGAGACGGACACGCGAACACCGGGGAGCTGTTTTTT. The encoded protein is CASRDGHANTGELFF.